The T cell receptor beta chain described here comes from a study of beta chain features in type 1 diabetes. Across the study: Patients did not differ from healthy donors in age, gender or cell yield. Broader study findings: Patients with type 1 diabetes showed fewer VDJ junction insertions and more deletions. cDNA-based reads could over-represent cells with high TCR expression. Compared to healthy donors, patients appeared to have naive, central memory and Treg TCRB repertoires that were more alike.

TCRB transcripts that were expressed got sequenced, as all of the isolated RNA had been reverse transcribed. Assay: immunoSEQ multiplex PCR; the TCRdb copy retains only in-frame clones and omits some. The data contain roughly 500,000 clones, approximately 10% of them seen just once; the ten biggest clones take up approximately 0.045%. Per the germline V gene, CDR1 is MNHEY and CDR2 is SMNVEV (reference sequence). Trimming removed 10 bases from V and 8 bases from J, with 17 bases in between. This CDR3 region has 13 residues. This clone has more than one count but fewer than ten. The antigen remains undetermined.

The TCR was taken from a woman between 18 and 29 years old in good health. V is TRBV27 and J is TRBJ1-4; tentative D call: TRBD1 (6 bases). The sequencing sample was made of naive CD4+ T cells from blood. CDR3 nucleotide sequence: TGTGCCACCAAGGCGACGGGGGGCGAAAAACTGTTTTTT. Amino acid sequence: CATKATGGEKLFF.